This T cell receptor beta chain was recovered during a study of CD8+CD57+ T cells in acquired aplastic anemia. Across the study: The mean DNA yield obtained from sorted CD4+ and CD8+ cells came to approximately 3 ug. Findings and limits, study-wide: With respect to CD8+ Simpson's diversity, patients and controls did not differ significantly. Roughly 30 CD8+ CDR3 sequences occurred in both the patients and the controls.

The study profiled TCR beta VDJ and CDR3 using genomic DNA as template. Via MiXCR, TCRdb re-called the reads, giving one row per CDR3 protein. Of 150,000 to 200,000 distinct CDR3 sequences in the sample, about 45% were seen once. With respect to this clonotype: What it binds is unknown.

The patients chosen for sequencing had shown expansion of CD8+CD57+ cells (detected by flow cytometry). No patient had been given any therapy when blood was sampled. This CDR3 comprises 14 residues. CDR1 and CDR2 (germline): WNHNN, SYGVQD (reference sequence). With V trimmed by 4 bases and J by 7 bases, 6 bases remained unmatched. The sequence derives from a human donor with aplastic anemia. This rearrangement joins TRBV10-1 to TRBJ2-2; 7 nucleotides match TRBD2. Sequenced material: sorted CD4+, CD8+, or CD8+CD57+ T cells (not recorded which) from PBMCs. This chain's CDR3 is CASSGSWTSGELFF. The CDR3 DNA reads TGCGCCAGCAGTGGGTCGTGGACTAGCGGGGAGCTGTTTTTT.